These 24 T cell receptor beta chains share one sample of origin, sequenced in a study of cytomegalovirus exposure and HLA in healthy donors. With 60 Vbeta and 13 Jbeta primers, the PCR was carried out. Measured with immunoSEQ multiplex PCR; TCRdb has only the in-frame clones, and not every one. The repertoire has 200,000 to 250,000 clones, 85% to 90% of them found once; the top ten carry 1.3%. Input material: PBMCs. The source is a human donor in good health.

The V call is TRBV2, the J call TRBJ1-1; D remains ambiguous. V lost 7 bases and J lost 3, with 12 bases in between. The CDR3 is 13 residues long. Germline V gives CDR1 SNHLY, CDR2 FYNNEI. CDR3 loop: CASTTRLDTEAFF. The CDR3 DNA is TGTGCCAGCACAACGCGATTGGACACTGAAGCTTTCTTT.

This sequence joins TRBV27 and TRBJ2-1; a possible D gene is TRBD1 (6 bases). The CDR3 is 15 amino acids. In germline, CDR1 is MNHEY, CDR2 SMNVEV (reference sequence). The germline V and J ends were trimmed by 5 bases and 3 bases, with 14 bases remaining between them. CDR3 sequence reads: CASSLRDNLYNEQFF. CDR3 DNA sequence: TGTGCCAGCAGTCTCCGGGACAACCTCTACAATGAGCAGTTCTTC.

Written as DNA, the CDR3 is TGTGCCAGCAACGACGCGGCTAGCGGATCCTACGAGCAGTACTTC. Translating gives CASNDAASGSYEQYF. The chain employs TRBV6-5 and TRBJ2-7, with 7 positions matching TRBD2. The CDR3 has 15 residues. In germline, CDR1 is MNHEY, CDR2 SVGAGI. Trimming took 7 bases from V and 1 from J; bases not matched to a gene: 10.

The V gene is TRBV11-3, the J gene TRBJ2-1; 12 bases align to TRBD2. J lost 5 bases, V lost 2 bases, and 1 base had no gene match. The CDR3 has 15 amino acids. Germline CDR1 reads SGHNT; CDR2 reads YENEEA. The CDR3 bases are TGTGCCAGCAGCTTATGGACTAGCGGGGACAATGAGCAGTTCTTC. This gives the protein CASSLWTSGDNEQFF. Full variable domain (outside the CDR3, taken from reference TRBV11-3 and TRBJ2-1): EAGVVQSPRYKIIEKKQPVAFWCNPISGHNTLYWYLQNLGQGPELLIRYENEEAVDDSQLPKDRFSAERLKGVDSTLKIQPAELGDSAVYLCASSLWTSGDNEQFFGPGTRLTVL.

In the case of this clone: Relative to the germline gene, one junction end is altered; a read error may explain this. In DNA form, the CDR3 reads TGTTCCAGCAGCTTAGTCAGGCGGGGGGTGAACACTGAAGCTTTCTTT. Protein: CSSSLVRRGVNTEAFF. The chain couples TRBV7-9 to TRBJ1-1, with a weak D call TRBD1 (5 bases). CDR3 length equals 16 residues. The germline CDR1 and CDR2 sequences are SEHNR and FQNEAQ (reference sequence).

The sample holds one count of this clone. The chain combines TRBV5-5 with TRBJ1-1; 8 bases fit TRBD1. V trimming: 6 bases; J trimming: 5 bases; junction bases outside the gene matches: 9. Germline CDR1 reads SGHKS; CDR2 reads YYEKEE (reference sequence). This CDR3 spans 14 amino acids. The CDR3 loop is CASTDGQGRTEAFF. Here the CDR3 DNA reads TGTGCCAGCACCGACGGACAGGGTAGAACTGAAGCTTTCTTT.

The chain couples TRBV6-6 to TRBJ2-7, with D maybe TRBD1 (7 bases). The CDR3 runs 16 residues. Trimming stripped 5 bases from V and 0 bases from J, with 17 bases between. The germline V gene encodes CDR1 MNHNY and CDR2 SVGAGI (reference sequence). CDR3 nucleotides: TGTGCCAGCAGTCAGGCCGGGCAGGGGGGCTCCTACGAGCAGTACTTC. It is translated as CASSQAGQGGSYEQYF.

CDR3 DNA: TGTGCCAGCTCACCGAACTCCGCAACTAATGAAAAACTGTTTTTT. Translated, it gives CASSPNSATNEKLFF. The J gene is TRBJ1-4, the V gene TRBV18; D unclear. This CDR3 region has 15 residues. The V end was cut by 3 bases, the J end by 0 bases, with 8 bases between. Germline assignment: CDR1 KGHSH and CDR2 LQKENI.

The genes are TRBV10-3 and TRBJ2-3, with D possibly matching TRBD1 (6 bases). The CDR3 length is 16 residues. V lost 6 bases to trimming and J lost 0 bases, with 16 bases between them. Germline lookup yields CDR1 ENHRY and CDR2 SYGVKD. The CDR3 DNA follows: TGTGCCATCAGGTCGGCCGGGACATGGAGCACAGATACGCAGTATTTT. This translates into CAIRSAGTWSTDTQYF.

The chain links TRBV18 to TRBJ2-7; weak D call: TRBD1 (6 bases). The V gene's germline CDR1 is KGHSH and CDR2 LQKENI. Trimming took off 2 bases at V and 3 bases at J, with 20 bases between the two ends. This CDR3 is 17 amino acids long. For the CDR3, the DNA is TGTGCCAGCTCACCAGGGGGCTTCCCTCAAACATACTACGAGCAGTACTTC. Residues: CASSPGGFPQTYYEQYF.

The rearrangement joins TRBV20-1 to TRBJ2-5, with no clear D. V lost 1 base and J 5 bases, leaving 5 bases between the germline ends. CDR1 is DFQATT, CDR2 SNEGSKA, per germline (reference sequence). There are 11 residues in the CDR3. CDR3 amino acids: CSARVRETQYF. CDR3 in DNA: TGCAGTGCTAGAGTGAGGGAGACCCAGTACTTC.

The V and J genes are TRBV25-1 and TRBJ1-3; D remains unclear. The germline V and J ends were trimmed by 7 bases and 0 bases, with 16 bases remaining between them. Germline-derived CDR1 and CDR2 are MGHDK and SYGVNS. CDR3 length: 16 amino acids. Here the CDR3 DNA reads TGTGCCAGCACCGGAGGTATGGAGAGCTCTGGAAACACCATATATTTT. This encodes CASTGGMESSGNTIYF.

V and J are TRBV14 and TRBJ2-1, with 13 bases identical to TRBD2. CDR1 SGHDN and CDR2 FVKESK come from the germline V gene. Trimming took 4 bases from V and 12 from J; bases not matched to a gene: 9. The length of the CDR3 is 15 residues. The CDR3, as DNA: TGTGCCAGCAGCCTGGGACTAGCGGGGAACAAGGTGCAGTTCTTC. Residues: CASSLGLAGNKVQFF. Supplemented by reference TRBV14 and TRBJ2-1, the full variable domain reads EAGVTQFPSHSVIEKGQTVTLRCDPISGHDNLYWYRRVMGKEIKFLLHFVKESKQDESGMPNNRFLAERTGGTYSTLKVQPAELEDSGVYFCASSLGLAGNKVQFFGPGTRLTVL.

This clone was recorded once. The chain uses TRBV7-2 and TRBJ2-7, with 7 bases lining up with TRBD1. This CDR3 is built from 16 residues. V was clipped by 1 base and J by 5 bases; unmatched bases: 11. CDR1 is SGHTA, CDR2 FQGNSA, per germline. CDR3 in amino acids: CASSLGGRGSANEQYF. The CDR3 DNA sequence: TGTGCCAGCAGCTTAGGTGGCAGGGGGTCCGCTAACGAGCAGTACTTC.

J is TRBJ1-5 and V is TRBV28, with D possibly matching TRBD1 (6 bases). The CDR3 contains 14 residues. Trimming shortened V by 3 bases and J by 7 bases, and 13 bases separated the two germline ends. Per the germline V gene, CDR1 is MDHEN and CDR2 is SYDVKM. The CDR3 spells CASSFLDRFQPQHF. In DNA form, the CDR3 reads TGTGCCAGCAGTTTCCTCGACAGGTTCCAGCCCCAGCATTTT.

The V and J genes are TRBV29-1 and TRBJ2-2; no definite D call. The ends were cut back, 4 bases at V and 6 bases at J, with 12 bases in the middle. CDR3 length: 13 amino acids. The germline gives CDR1 SQVTM, CDR2 ANQGSEA. The CDR3 nucleotides read TGCAGCGTTGTTTTGAGTTCGGCCGGGGAGCTGTTTTTT. It specifies CSVVLSSAGELFF.

The rearrangement uses TRBV18 and TRBJ2-5, with D tentatively TRBD1 (6 bases). CDR3 length: 13 residues. Germline CDR1 reads KGHSH; CDR2 reads LQKENI. The germline V and J ends were trimmed by 5 bases and 2 bases, with 9 bases remaining between them. The DNA for the CDR3 is TGTGCCAGCTCAGCCAGGGGTCAAGAGACCCAGTACTTC. Translating it yields CASSARGQETQYF. Combining the CDR3 with reference TRBV18 and TRBJ2-5 gives the whole variable domain NAGVMQNPRHLVRRRGQEARLRCSPMKGHSHVYWYRQLPEEGLKFMVYLQKENIIDESGMPKERFSAEFPKEGPSILRIQQVVRGDSAAYFCASSARGQETQYFGPGTRLLVL.

The chain couples TRBV7-8 to TRBJ2-7; TRBD2 matches 9 bases. Germline CDR1 SGHVS, CDR2 FQNEAQ. The CDR3 contains 17 residues. The V gene end was trimmed by 5 bases and the J gene end by 3 bases; junction bases not matched to a gene: 14. Here the CDR3 DNA reads TGTGCCAGCAGCCCCCGGGCGGGGGGGCTTAGCGGCTACGAGCAGTACTTC. It encodes CASSPRAGGLSGYEQYF.

The chain couples TRBV19 to TRBJ2-1; 13 bases are a match to TRBD2. The length of the CDR3 is 18 residues. CDR1 and CDR2 from the germline V gene are LNHDA and SQIVND (reference sequence). Losses at the gene ends were 7 bases for V and 0 bases for J; bases not matched to a gene: 9. This CDR3 is CASIGTTSGRNSYNEQFF. The CDR3 coding sequence is TGTGCCAGTATTGGCACGACTAGCGGGAGGAACTCCTACAATGAGCAGTTCTTC.

The chain is built from TRBV4-1 and TRBJ1-4, with no clear D. This CDR3 spans 14 amino acids. Germline-derived CDR1 and CDR2 are MGHRA and YSYEKL. V was clipped by 2 bases and J by 1 base, with 5 bases between them. The CDR3 loop is CASSQWQTNEKLFF. The CDR3 DNA reads as TGCGCCAGCAGCCAATGGCAAACTAATGAAAAACTGTTTTTT.

The chain uses TRBV10-3 and TRBJ2-1, with TRBD2 matching over 16 bases. Per germline, CDR1 ENHRY and CDR2 SYGVKD. Unmatched junction bases numbered 4, after V lost 4 bases and J lost 4 bases. The CDR3 length is 17 residues. In DNA, the CDR3 is TGTGCCATCAGTGCCTCGGGACTAGCGGGAGGGTACAATGAGCAGTTCTTC. Translating gives CAISASGLAGGYNEQFF.

This clone is a singleton in its sample. V usage is TRBV5-1 and J usage is TRBJ1-4; possibly TRBD1 for D (5 bases). V lost 0 bases, J lost 10 bases, and 13 bases lay in between. Germline V gene data show CDR1 as SGHRS and CDR2 as YFSETQ. CDR3 length: 14 amino acids. CDR3 sequence (DNA): TGCGCCAGCAGCTTGGATAAGGGGCTCGGAAAACTGTTTTTT. Translation gives CASSLDKGLGKLFF. Drawing the rest from reference TRBV5-1 and TRBJ1-4, the complete variable domain is KAGVTQTPRYLIKTRGQQVTLSCSPISGHRSVSWYQQTPGQGLQFLFEYFSETQRNKGNFPGRFSGRQFSNSRSEMNVSTLELGDSALYLCASSLDKGLGKLFFGSGTQLSVL.

This clone was seen a single time. The chain combines TRBV10-3 with TRBJ2-3, with D tentatively TRBD1 (6 bases). Between the trimmed V and J ends, which lost 7 bases and 2 bases, there was a span of 13 bases. Germline V gene sequence: CDR1 ENHRY, CDR2 SYGVKD. The CDR3 is made up of 14 amino acids. The CDR3 DNA sequence: TGTGCCATCACCCGGACAGAATCCACAGATACGCAGTATTTT. This codes for CAITRTESTDTQYF.

The chain uses TRBV7-9 and TRBJ2-4; TRBD2 agrees at 7 bases. In germline, CDR1 is SEHNR, CDR2 FQNEAQ (reference sequence). V was clipped by 1 base and J by 0 bases; unmatched bases: 6. This CDR3 comprises 17 residues. The CDR3 region is CASSLGGGRGAKNIQYF. CDR3 nucleotide sequence: TGTGCCAGCAGCTTAGGGGGGGGGAGGGGAGCCAAAAACATTCAGTACTTC.